Listed below are T cell receptor beta chains from one sample, sequenced in a study of chemoradiotherapy in HPV16-positive cancers. Generated by immunoSEQ multiplex PCR, the TCRdb table keeps only in-frame clones and is missing some. Counted here are approximately 12,000 clones, roughly 90% occurring once; the ten biggest clones make up around 1.7%. The sample consisted of blood, taken from a patient who underwent chemoradiotherapy. These receptors were taken from a human donor with HPV-associated anogenital cancer. Both conserved end residues are part of each CDR3. The order of the fields is J gene, clone size, D gene, V gene, CDR3 protein, CDR3 DNA. D genes are given only for firm matches. Clone size appears in some rows only: once, few, many, or a class for an expanded clone.

TRBJ1-1	once	NA	TRBV9	CASSADQGYTEAFF	TGTGCCAGCAGCGCTGACCAGGGGTACACTGAAGCTTTCTTT
TRBJ2-3	NA	TRBD2	TRBV10-3	CAISERTSGGNFTDTQYF	TGTGCCATCAGCGAACGGACTAGCGGGGGAAACTTCACAGATACGCAGTATTTT
TRBJ1-1	NA	NA	TRBV5-1	CASSLGTAFTEAFF	TGCGCCAGCAGCCTCGGGACGGCCTTTACTGAAGCTTTCTTT
TRBJ2-7	NA	TRBD2	TRBV6-6	CASSVTVGGAPYEQYF	TGTGCCAGCAGCGTAACCGTCGGGGGGGCCCCCTACGAGCAGTACTTC
TRBJ2-7	NA	NA	TRBV5-1	CASSFGTPDYEQYF	TGCGCCAGCAGCTTCGGGACTCCAGATTACGAGCAGTACTTC
TRBJ2-1	NA	NA	TRBV4-2	CASSQAPGRGQFF	TGTGCCAGCAGCCAAGCCCCCGGCCGGGGTCAGTTCTTC
TRBJ2-3	NA	NA	TRBV7-2	CASSASPGPTDTQYF	TGTGCCAGCAGCGCCTCGCCAGGGCCGACAGATACGCAGTATTTT
TRBJ1-1	few	NA	TRBV2	CASSSGRNTEAFF	TGTGCCAGCAGTTCAGGGCGGAACACTGAAGCTTTCTTT
TRBJ1-6	few	NA	TRBV6-5	CASSYSGDSPLHF	TGTGCCAGCAGTTACTCAGGTGATTCACCCCTCCACTTT
TRBJ1-1	NA	NA	TRBV9	CASSVEGGSDTEAFF	TGTGCCAGCAGCGTTGAAGGGGGAAGTGACACTGAAGCTTTCTTT
TRBJ2-2	NA	NA	TRBV5-1	CASSSYASPLGATGELFF	TGCGCCAGCAGCTCCTACGCATCCCCTCTAGGGGCAACCGGGGAGCTGTTTTTT
TRBJ1-1	NA	NA	TRBV4-1	CASSQGLGTEAFF	TGCGCCAGCAGCCAAGGGTTGGGCACTGAAGCTTTCTTT
TRBJ2-7	NA	NA	TRBV6-1	CASSEGYLGDEQYF	TGTGCCAGCAGTGAAGGCTACCTGGGCGACGAGCAGTACTTC
TRBJ2-1	NA	NA	TRBV19	CASSAGTFGEQFF	TGTGCCAGTAGTGCCGGGACTTTCGGTGAGCAGTTCTTC
TRBJ1-2	NA	NA	TRBV27	CASSSSPADYLEYGYTF	TGTGCCAGCAGTTCCTCTCCGGCCGATTACCTGGAATATGGCTACACCTTC
TRBJ2-5	NA	TRBD2	TRBV27	CASSPWGLAGGQRDKETQYF	TGTGCCAGCAGTCCTTGGGGACTAGCGGGGGGGCAACGAGATAAAGAGACCCAGTACTTC
TRBJ2-6	NA	NA	TRBV5-7	CASERCCVQSRANVLTF	TGTGCCAGCGAGAGATGTTGCGTACAAAGTCGGGCCAACGTCCTGACTTTC
TRBJ2-3	NA	NA	TRBV27	CASSRPSVDTQYF	TGTGCCAGCAGTAGACCTAGCGTAGATACGCAGTATTTT
TRBJ2-1	NA	TRBD2	TRBV6-1	CASSKGSGGFNEQFF	TGTGCCAGCAGTAAGGGTAGCGGGGGTTTCAATGAGCAGTTCTTC
TRBJ1-3	NA	NA	TRBV19	CATRGGRGNTIYF	TGTGCCACCAGGGGAGGGAGAGGAAACACCATATATTTT
TRBJ1-5	NA	NA	TRBV10-2	CASSERLGGWINQPQHF	TGCGCCAGCAGTGAACGTCTGGGGGGGTGGATCAATCAGCCCCAGCATTTT
TRBJ2-6	NA	NA	TRBV4-2	CASSQGESSGANVLTF	TGTGCCAGCAGCCAGGGGGAGAGCTCTGGGGCCAACGTCCTGACTTTC
TRBJ1-1	NA	NA	TRBV5-1	CASSLAAGMNTEAFF	TGCGCCAGCAGCTTGGCAGCAGGGATGAACACTGAAGCTTTCTTT
TRBJ1-5	NA	TRBD1	TRBV12-5	CASGLGQGPHSNQPQHF	TGTGCTAGTGGTTTGGGACAGGGTCCCCATAGCAATCAGCCCCAGCATTTT
TRBJ1-2	NA	TRBD1	TRBV19	CASSAARGAGGHIYYGYTF	TGTGCCAGTAGTGCCGCCAGGGGAGCAGGGGGCCACATTTACTATGGCTACACCTTC
TRBJ1-1	NA	NA	TRBV7-2	CASSLLGGEGTEAFF	TGTGCCAGCAGCTTATTAGGGGGGGAGGGCACTGAAGCTTTCTTT
TRBJ1-6	NA	TRBD1	TRBV13	CASSLRQGVGSPLHF	TGTGCCAGCAGCTTAAGACAGGGCGTCGGTTCACCCCTCCACTTT
TRBJ1-2	NA	NA	TRBV5-8	CASSFRSGIYGYTF	TGTGCCAGCAGCTTTCGGTCCGGGATTTACGGCTACACCTTC
TRBJ2-5	NA	NA	TRBV27	CASGRHEETQYF	TGTGCCAGCGGCCGCCATGAAGAGACCCAGTACTTC
TRBJ1-1	NA	TRBD1	TRBV19	CAIGTGFAFF	TGTGCCATTGGGACAGGGTTTGCTTTCTTT
TRBJ2-7	NA	NA	TRBV2	CASRAPRAGHRSYEQYF	TGTGCCAGCAGGGCTCCCCGGGCCGGGCACCGCTCCTACGAGCAGTACTTC
TRBJ2-1	NA	TRBD2	TRBV7-8	CASSFFSGAAYNEQFF	TGTGCCAGCAGCTTTTTTAGCGGGGCAGCCTACAATGAGCAGTTCTTC
TRBJ1-4	NA	NA	TRBV19	CASSIGGKKLFF	TGTGCCAGTAGTATAGGAGGGAAAAAACTGTTTTTT
TRBJ2-6	NA	TRBD2	TRBV19	CASTVGLTLLGANVLTF	TGTGCCAGTACGGTGGGACTAACCTTACTTGGGGCCAACGTCCTGACTTTC
TRBJ2-3	NA	TRBD2	TRBV5-1	CASSPGTSGGTTSTDTQYF	TGCGCCAGCAGCCCCGGGACTAGCGGGGGTACCACTAGCACAGATACGCAGTATTTT
TRBJ1-5	NA	NA	TRBV6-6	CASSPAGQSNQPQHF	TGTGCCAGCAGTCCGGCCGGACAGTCCAATCAGCCCCAGCATTTT
TRBJ1-1	few	NA	TRBV7-6	CASSSGGNTEAFF	TGTGCCAGCAGCTCTGGGGGGAACACTGAAGCTTTCTTT
TRBJ2-5	NA	NA	TRBV5-1	CASSLLPEQETQYF	TGCGCCAGCAGCTTGTTGCCAGAGCAAGAGACCCAGTACTTC
TRBJ1-2	NA	NA	TRBV7-9	CASSLSFAGRDHYGYTF	TGTGCCAGCAGTCTCTCATTTGCCGGTCGCGACCACTATGGCTACACCTTC
TRBJ2-7	NA	NA	TRBV7-9	CASSLRGGTSEQYF	TGTGCCAGCAGCTTAAGGGGGGGGACGTCTGAGCAGTACTTC
TRBJ2-7	few	NA	TRBV4-1	CASSQILNRDEQYF	TGCGCCAGCAGTCAAATCCTAAACAGGGACGAGCAGTACTTC
TRBJ2-2	NA	NA	TRBV5-6	CASSLLGQNTGELFF	TGTGCCAGCAGCTTGTTGGGACAGAACACCGGGGAGCTGTTTTTT
TRBJ2-4	NA	TRBD1	TRBV29-1	CSVSATGTGEGIQYF	TGCAGCGTATCTGCAACCGGGACAGGGGAAGGTATTCAGTACTTC
TRBJ2-7	once	NA	TRBV7-6	CASSLGHSYEQYF	TGTGCCAGCAGCTTAGGCCATTCCTACGAGCAGTACTTC
TRBJ2-5	NA	NA	TRBV5-1	CASKSGQPQETQYF	TGCGCCAGCAAGTCTGGACAGCCACAAGAGACCCAGTACTTC
TRBJ2-5	NA	TRBD2	TRBV14	CASSQILAGGPRGETQYF	TGTGCCAGCAGCCAAATACTAGCGGGGGGCCCAAGGGGGGAGACCCAGTACTTC
TRBJ2-3	NA	NA	TRBV6-4	CASSIGGAGWGHTGDTQYF	TGTGCCAGCAGTATTGGGGGGGCGGGATGGGGGCACACAGGAGATACGCAGTATTTT
TRBJ1-1	NA	NA	TRBV4-1	CASSPGSGLLNTEAFF	TGCGCCAGCAGCCCCGGCTCGGGACTCTTGAACACTGAAGCTTTCTTT
TRBJ1-2	few	NA	TRBV19	CASSLTDYGYTF	TGTGCCAGTAGCCTGACAGACTATGGCTACACCTTC